Shown below are 17 T cell receptor beta chains from a single sample sequenced in a study of early T cells in non-severe SARS-CoV-2 infection. MiXCR, run by TCRdb on the 5' RACE reads, gives a single entry per CDR3 protein. Of about 83,000 distinct CDR3 sequences listed, about 13% are singletons. Sequencing was carried out using whole blood. All receptors derive from an adult who was a healthcare worker with PCR-confirmed SARS-CoV-2 infection or an uninfected control (not recorded which).

This clonotype was detected only a few times. The chain carries TRBV4-3 and TRBJ2-1; the D gene is possibly TRBD2 (6 bases). The CDR3 consists of 14 residues. The V gene's germline CDR1 is LGHNA and CDR2 YSLEER. The V end lost 0 bases, the J end lost 10 bases, and 13 bases lay between the germline ends. CDR3 sequence (DNA): TGCGCCAGCAGCCAAGATTGGCGGGGAGGAGAGCAGTTCTTC. It yields the protein CASSQDWRGGEQFF.

V usage is TRBV10-3 and J usage is TRBJ1-6; TRBD1 matches at 9 bases. CDR3 length: 17 amino acids. Trimming took 5 bases from V and 6 from J; bases not matched to a gene: 11. Looked up from germline, CDR1 is ENHRY and CDR2 is SYGVKD. CDR3 residues: CAISTPGQGSFNSPLHF. In nucleotides, the CDR3 is TGTGCCATCAGTACCCCGGGACAGGGAAGTTTTAATTCACCCCTCCACTTT.

The V gene is TRBV10-2, the J gene TRBJ1-1, with 7 positions matching TRBD1. J lost 1 base, V lost 3 bases, and 2 bases had no gene match. CDR3 length equals 14 residues. The germline CDR1 and CDR2 sequences are WSHSY and SAAADI. CDR3 protein: CASSDRGRNTEAFF. The CDR3 DNA sequence: TGCGCCAGCAGTGACAGGGGGAGGAACACTGAAGCTTTCTTT.

The chain carries TRBV5-4 and TRBJ2-5; D is perhaps TRBD2 (5 bases). This CDR3 spans 14 amino acids. Germline V gene data show CDR1 as SGHNT and CDR2 as YYREEE (reference sequence). V lost 7 bases and J 0 bases, leaving 13 bases between the germline ends. The CDR3 spells CASRGKQDQETQYF. The CDR3 DNA follows: TGTGCCAGCCGAGGGAAACAAGACCAAGAGACCCAGTACTTC.

The chain has TRBV6-5 and TRBJ2-1, with D hard to call. This CDR3 comprises 13 residues. The V end was cut by 7 bases, the J end by 6 bases, with 13 bases between. Germline V gene data show CDR1 as MNHEY and CDR2 as SVGAGI. The CDR3 region is CASNPLGSNEQFF. CDR3 nucleotide sequence: TGTGCCAGCAACCCCCTCGGCAGCAATGAGCAGTTCTTC.

The rearrangement joins TRBV20-1 to TRBJ2-5, with unresolved D. Germline lookup yields CDR1 DFQATT and CDR2 SNEGSKA (reference sequence). The CDR3 has 11 residues. V lost 2 bases, J lost 1 base, and 2 bases lay in between. The DNA of the CDR3 is TGCAGTGCTAGACTCCAAGAGACCCAGTACTTC. Amino acid sequence: CSARLQETQYF.

The chain links TRBV10-3 to TRBJ2-3; 10 positions match TRBD2. The trim removed 1 base at V and 2 bases at J, leaving 9 bases unmatched. The CDR3 totals 18 residues. Germline values: CDR1 ENHRY, CDR2 SYGVKD. The CDR3, as DNA: TGTGCCATCAGTGAGTTGAGGGCTAGCGGGGGCCCCACAGATACGCAGTATTTT. Residues: CAISELRASGGPTDTQYF.

This rearrangement joins TRBV9 to TRBJ2-2, with D perhaps TRBD1 or TRBD2 (5 bases each). The germline CDR1 and CDR2 sequences are SGDLS and YYNGEE. The CDR3 is made up of 15 amino acids. The V end was cut by 0 bases, the J end by 7 bases, with 13 bases between. CDR3 protein: CASSVGFGAFGELFF. CDR3 DNA: TGTGCCAGCAGCGTAGGTTTCGGGGCTTTCGGGGAGCTGTTTTTT.

V is TRBV6-5 and J is TRBJ2-5; 9 bases agree with TRBD2. The ends lost 2 bases at V and 5 bases at J; junction bases unmatched: 6. This CDR3 contains 15 residues. Germline loops: CDR1 MNHEY, CDR2 SVGAGI. Here the CDR3 DNA reads TGTGCCAGCAGTTACGGGCGGGGGGGCCGTGAGACCCAGTACTTC. The encoded protein is CASSYGRGGRETQYF.

V is TRBV20-1 and J is TRBJ1-5; 8 bases are shared with TRBD1. The J segment lost 2 bases and the V segment lost 1 base, leaving 7 bases of the junction unmatched. Looked up from germline, CDR1 is DFQATT and CDR2 is SNEGSKA (reference sequence). The CDR3 spans 16 residues. The chain's CDR3 is CSARVQGARGNQPQHF. For the CDR3, the DNA is TGCAGTGCTAGAGTCCAGGGGGCGCGAGGCAATCAGCCCCAGCATTTT.

The chain has TRBV7-9 and TRBJ1-4; D is possibly TRBD1 (6 bases). CDR3 length equals 14 residues. The germline V gene encodes CDR1 SEHNR and CDR2 FQNEAQ (reference sequence). The V end was cut by 5 bases, the J end by 7 bases, with 14 bases between. CDR3 sequence reads: CASSHDRFAEKLFF. The CDR3 DNA reads TGTGCCAGCAGCCACGACAGGTTCGCTGAAAAACTGTTTTTT.

This chain links TRBV7-9 with TRBJ2-2; 7 positions match TRBD1. The trim removed 5 bases at V and 1 base at J, leaving 13 bases unmatched. This CDR3 has 18 amino acids. Germline lookup yields CDR1 SEHNR and CDR2 FQNEAQ (reference sequence). CDR3 DNA sequence: TGTGCCAGCAGCCTCCTTGCCCTGGGGACAGTGAACACCGGGGAGCTGTTTTTT. Residues: CASSLLALGTVNTGELFF.

This clonotype was observed many times. The V gene is TRBV19, the J gene TRBJ2-5; 7 bases fit TRBD2. Germline lookup yields CDR1 LNHDA and CDR2 SQIVND (reference sequence). The CDR3 contains 16 residues. J lost 1 base, V lost 3 bases, and 8 bases had no gene match. CDR3 sequence: CASSIAGVGLQETQYF. CDR3 DNA sequence: TGTGCCAGTAGTATTGCGGGGGTGGGCCTCCAAGAGACCCAGTACTTC.

This clonotype appeared many times. The chain employs TRBV28 and TRBJ1-2; TRBD1 might be the D (5 bases). V lost 10 bases to trimming and J lost 4 bases, with 22 bases between them. The CDR3 extends over 15 amino acids. CDR1 is MDHEN, CDR2 SYDVKM, per germline. The CDR3 DNA is TGTGCCATCGAGACCGGGGCTCAAAGTGGCTATGGCTACACCTTC. This gives the protein CAIETGAQSGYGYTF.

This clonotype was seen many times. The rearrangement uses TRBV7-9 and TRBJ1-5; 8 nucleotides match TRBD1. The CDR3 consists of 13 residues. V lost 5 bases and J lost 3; bases outside the gene matches: 0. Germline values: CDR1 SEHNR, CDR2 FQNEAQ (reference sequence). The CDR3: CASSQGANQPQHF. The CDR3 coding sequence is TGTGCCAGCAGCCAGGGGGCCAATCAGCCCCAGCATTTT.

At least ten counts were recorded for this clonotype. The chain uses TRBV27 and TRBJ2-1, with D hard to call. V was pared by 5 bases and J by 6 bases, with 11 bases between. This CDR3 spans 13 amino acids. Per germline, CDR1 MNHEY and CDR2 SMNVEV (reference sequence). For the CDR3, the DNA is TGTGCCAGCAGTCCAGGACCCCCCAATGAGCAGTTCTTC. Encoded protein: CASSPGPPNEQFF.

The sample holds many counts of this clonotype. The chain has TRBV13 and TRBJ2-1, with TRBD2 identical over 8 bases. The CDR3 runs 16 residues. The ends lost 4 bases at V and 12 bases at J; junction bases unmatched: 17. Germline CDR1 reads PRHDT; CDR2 reads FYEKMQ (reference sequence). CDR3 coding DNA: TGTGCCAGCAGCTCTAGGGGCCCTAGCGGGCTCCTAGGGCAGTTCTTC. Its translation is CASSSRGPSGLLGQFF.